The 31 T cell receptor beta chains in this list originate from one sample, sequenced in a study of breast tumors, draining lymph nodes, adjacent tissues. MiXCR, run by TCRdb on the multiplex PCR reads, gives a single entry per CDR3 protein. Of 30,000 to 35,000 distinct CDR3 sequences in the sample, under 80% were seen once. Sequenced material: breast tumor tissue. Receptors were obtained from a female donor with breast cancer. Some clones in this sample may be carry-over from other donors' samples.

The chain uses TRBV7-8 and TRBJ2-7; 11 bases are a match to TRBD2. The CDR3 is made up of 14 amino acids. Trimming at V came to 5 bases and at J to 3 bases, leaving 3 bases not matched to a gene. Germline V lookup: CDR1 SGHVS, CDR2 FQNEAQ. The CDR3 sequence is CASSTSGGIYEQYF. For the CDR3, the DNA is TGTGCCAGCAGCACTAGCGGGGGAATCTACGAGCAGTACTTC.

This clonotype was picked up many times. The V gene is TRBV5-1, the J gene TRBJ1-4; TRBD1 matches 8 bases. Germline V CDR1 and CDR2: SGHRS, YFSETQ. This CDR3 has 14 residues. Trimming removed 3 bases from V and 4 bases from J; junction bases left unmatched: 2. Written as DNA, the CDR3 is TGCGCCAGCAGCTCCGACAGGGGTAATGAAAAACTGTTTTTT. This sequence encodes CASSSDRGNEKLFF.

The chain combines TRBV9 with TRBJ2-3; TRBD2 aligns across 11 bases. V shed 4 bases and J 2 bases; nucleotides not matched to a gene: 12. Germline V CDR1 and CDR2: SGDLS, YYNGEE. This CDR3 is 18 amino acids long. CDR3: CASSPEEASGGYTDTQYF. The CDR3 coding sequence is TGTGCCAGCAGCCCCGAAGAGGCTAGCGGGGGGTACACAGATACGCAGTATTTT.

The table lists this clonotype with many counts. A read error may produce the germline difference seen at one junction end. This sequence joins TRBV7-8 and TRBJ2-1; 7 positions match TRBD2. The CDR3 totals 16 residues. The V gene's germline CDR1 is SGHVS and CDR2 FQNEAQ. DNA of the CDR3: TGTGTCAGCAGCGAAACCGCTCTAGCGGAGTACAATGAGCAGTTCTTC. Its translation is CVSSETALAEYNEQFF.

This clonotype was counted ten times or more. The chain joins TRBV6-5 to TRBJ2-2; D could derive from TRBD1 or TRBD2 (6 bases each). This CDR3 has 17 amino acids. Germline V gives CDR1 MNHEY, CDR2 SVGAGI. Between the trimmed V and J ends, which lost 0 bases and 2 bases, there was a span of 13 bases. The CDR3 nucleotides read TGTGCCAGCAGTTACTCGGGGGGCGCGGCAAACACCGGGGAGCTGTTTTTT. This codes for CASSYSGGAANTGELFF.

This clonotype has a count of ten or more. The chain links TRBV20-1 to TRBJ1-2, with D perhaps matching TRBD1 (5 bases). The CDR3 contains 15 residues. V lost 0 bases to trimming and J lost 3 bases, with 14 bases between them. CDR1 and CDR2 from the germline V gene are DFQATT and SNEGSKA (reference sequence). The CDR3 loop reads CSARDGAGSDYGYTF. CDR3 coding DNA: TGCAGTGCTAGAGATGGGGCAGGGTCTGACTATGGCTACACCTTC.

This clonotype was recorded a few times. The chain employs TRBV6-4 and TRBJ1-3; D unclear. The CDR3 runs 14 residues. V dropped 0 bases and J dropped 8 bases, with 11 bases sitting between them. Germline CDR1 MRHNA, CDR2 SNTAGT. CDR3 sequence (DNA): TGTGCCAGCAGTGACTCGGGTAAGAGGGACACCATATATTTT. Protein product: CASSDSGKRDTIYF.

The chain is built from TRBV6-1 and TRBJ1-5, with 9 positions matching TRBD1. Germline V gene sequence: CDR1 MNHNS, CDR2 SASEGT. The CDR3 covers 15 residues. Trimming took 5 bases from V and 1 from J; bases not matched to a gene: 3. The CDR3 here is CASSWTGESNQPQHF. In nucleotides, the CDR3 is TGTGCCAGCAGTTGGACAGGGGAGAGCAATCAGCCCCAGCATTTT.

This chain connects TRBV11-3 to TRBJ2-1; D call uncertain. Trimming pared 5 bases from V and 5 bases from J, leaving 7 bases between. CDR1 is SGHNT and CDR2 is YENEEA in the germline V gene. The CDR3 runs 12 residues. This CDR3 is CASSPSDNEQFF. For the CDR3, the DNA is TGTGCCAGCAGCCCGTCGGACAATGAGCAGTTCTTC.

This clonotype showed up many times. The chain joins TRBV6-2 or TRBV6-3 to TRBJ2-1, with D maybe TRBD1 (6 bases). Germline V gene sequence: CDR1 MNHEY, CDR2 SVGEGT. This CDR3 has 14 residues. V lost 5 bases to trimming and J lost 4 bases, with 12 bases between them. Here the CDR3 reads CASSHPGQYNEQFF. The CDR3 nucleotides are TGTGCCAGCAGTCACCCCGGACAGTACAATGAGCAGTTCTTC.

In the case of this clonotype: An end of the junction does not agree with germline; a read error may underlie this. The chain joins TRBV5-1 to TRBJ2-3, with D perhaps TRBD2 (5 bases). This CDR3 spans 15 amino acids. CDR1 SGHRS and CDR2 YFSETQ come from the germline V gene. In DNA form, the CDR3 reads TGCGCCAGCAGCTTGGTAGCTAGCACGGCAGATACGCGGTATTTT. Translating gives CASSLVASTADTRYF.

The chain combines TRBV5-4 with TRBJ2-5, with TRBD2 identical over 11 bases. CDR3 size: 18 residues. The V gene end was trimmed by 3 bases and the J gene end by 4 bases; junction bases not matched to a gene: 14. The germline CDR1 and CDR2 sequences are SGHNT and YYREEE (reference sequence). This chain's CDR3 is CASSSWMVAGGPGETQYF. Here the CDR3 DNA reads TGTGCCAGCAGCTCCTGGATGGTAGCGGGAGGGCCCGGAGAGACCCAGTACTTC. Full variable domain (missing parts from reference TRBV5-4 and TRBJ2-5): ETGVTQSPTHLIKTRGQQVTLRCSSQSGHNTVSWYQQALGQGPQFIFQYYREEENGRGNFPPRFSGLQFPNYSSELNVNALELDDSALYLCASSSWMVAGGPGETQYFGPGTRLLVL.

Here the CDR3 reads CASSDGRARQPQHF. CDR3 DNA sequence: TGTGCCAGCAGTGATGGCAGGGCAAGACAGCCCCAGCATTTT. The chain links TRBV6-1 to TRBJ1-5; D may be TRBD1 (5 bases). This CDR3 region has 14 residues. V was clipped by 3 bases and J by 7 bases, with 13 bases between them. Germline V lookup: CDR1 MNHNS, CDR2 SASEGT.

The sample holds many counts of this clonotype. The chain uses TRBV6-1 and TRBJ2-1; possibly TRBD2 for D (6 bases). V was pared by 6 bases and J by 5 bases, with 14 bases between. The CDR3 contains 14 residues. CDR1 is MNHNS, CDR2 SASEGT, per germline. The CDR3 protein is CASRGPQRDNEQFF. CDR3 nucleotides: TGTGCCAGCAGGGGACCGCAGCGGGACAATGAGCAGTTCTTC.

This clonotype came up many times. For the CDR3, the DNA is TGTGCCAGTAGGAGGGACGGCTACTATGGCTACACCTTC. Translation: CASRRDGYYGYTF. This sequence joins TRBV19 and TRBJ1-2; TRBD1 might be the D (5 bases). Germline V gene lookup returns CDR1 LNHDA and CDR2 SQIVND (reference sequence). The length of the CDR3 is 13 residues. V was trimmed by 6 bases and J by 3 bases, leaving 11 bases between them.

The chain combines TRBV20-1 with TRBJ2-1; TRBD1 or TRBD2 may be the D gene (5 bases each). CDR3 length: 18 amino acids. Germline V gene lookup returns CDR1 DFQATT and CDR2 SNEGSKA (reference sequence). The V gene lost 0 bases and the J gene lost 3 bases, with 21 bases spanning the gap. The CDR3 reads CSARDLRGVGENYNEQFF. The DNA for the CDR3 is TGCAGTGCTAGAGATCTCCGGGGAGTGGGGGAGAACTACAATGAGCAGTTCTTC.

A word on this clonotype: The germline gene is not matched at one end of the junction; a read error may be the cause. The chain recombines TRBV7-6 with TRBJ2-2, with D perhaps matching TRBD1 (5 bases). The CDR3 contains 13 residues. Germline lookup yields CDR1 SGHVS and CDR2 FNYEAQ. CDR3 DNA: TGTGCCCGCAGCTTAGAAGGGGCCGGGGAGCTGTTTTTT. It yields the protein CARSLEGAGELFF.

At least ten counts were recorded for this clonotype. Just one base apart from a much larger clone, this may be a read error. The J gene is TRBJ2-5, the V gene TRBV20-1, with no clear D. Germline-derived CDR1 and CDR2 are DFQATT and SNEGSKA (reference sequence). CDR3 length: 14 residues. Deletions cut 1 base from V and 7 bases from J, with 16 bases between. For the CDR3, the DNA is TGCAGTGCTAGAGTGTCCGACGCCAGAGCGACCCAGTACTTC. Residues: CSARVSDARATQYF.

The chain employs TRBV4-3 and TRBJ2-1; a weak D match, TRBD2 (5 bases). This CDR3 is built from 17 residues. Trimming left V 3 bases short and J 0 bases short, with 15 bases between. CDR1 LGHNA and CDR2 YSLEER come from the germline V gene. CDR3 residues: CASSHTTIQSSYNEQFF. The CDR3, as DNA: TGCGCCAGCAGCCATACGACTATACAGAGCTCCTACAATGAGCAGTTCTTC.

This clonotype occurred a few times. The chain couples TRBV4-3 to TRBJ2-5; D is uncertain. CDR3 length: 15 amino acids. The germline CDR1 and CDR2 sequences are LGHNA and YSLEER. V lost 0 bases and J lost 2, with 10 bases in between. The CDR3 bases are TGCGCCAGCAGCCAAGATGCGGCTTTTCAAGAGACCCAGTACTTC. The encoded protein is CASSQDAAFQETQYF.

The V and J genes are TRBV10-1 and TRBJ2-7; D ambiguous. V was clipped by 1 base and J by 4 bases, with 8 bases between them. CDR1 and CDR2 (germline): WNHNN, SYGVQD (reference sequence). The CDR3 contains 13 residues. The CDR3 DNA reads TGCGCCAGCAGTGAGTGGGCAGGTTACGAGCAGTACTTC. Translating gives CASSEWAGYEQYF.

The chain has TRBV29-1 and TRBJ2-1; D gene uncertain. This CDR3 has 14 amino acids. The germline gives CDR1 SQVTM, CDR2 ANQGSEA. The V and J ends lost 7 bases and 3 bases respectively, with 16 bases between them. The CDR3 protein is CSGVSSLYYNEQFF. The DNA for the CDR3 is TGCAGCGGGGTGTCTAGTCTATACTACAATGAGCAGTTCTTC.

The genes are TRBV20-1 and TRBJ2-1; 8 bases agree with TRBD2. Losses at the gene ends were 4 bases for V and 9 bases for J; bases not matched to a gene: 11. CDR3 size: 14 residues. CDR1 is DFQATT and CDR2 is SNEGSKA in the germline V gene (reference sequence). CDR3 loop: CSAMWTSSEVEQFF. The CDR3 DNA reads TGCAGTGCTATGTGGACTAGCTCAGAGGTTGAGCAGTTCTTC.

The CDR3 bases are TGTGCCAGCAGCTTATACCGGACAGCTATTAGCTACACCTTC. Its translation: CASSLYRTAISYTF. The rearrangement joins TRBV11-2 to TRBJ1-2, with D perhaps TRBD1 (6 bases). Germline CDR1 and CDR2: SGHAT and FQNNGV. The CDR3 length is 14 residues. The V and J ends lost 2 bases and 9 bases respectively, with 16 bases between them.

This clonotype was counted many times. The chain has TRBV7-9 and TRBJ2-1, with TRBD2 matching over 8 bases. The V gene end was trimmed by 7 bases and the J gene end by 8 bases; junction bases not matched to a gene: 16. CDR3 length: 16 residues. Germline V gene sequence: CDR1 SEHNR, CDR2 FQNEAQ (reference sequence). CDR3 in DNA: TGTGCCAGCATCCAAGACGGGACTAGATCCGAGGATGAGCAGTTCTTC. Translated, it gives CASIQDGTRSEDEQFF.

The rearrangement joins TRBV7-2 to TRBJ2-7; 12 bases map to TRBD1. Trimming cost V 4 bases and J 5 bases; bases outside gene matches: 6. Germline lookup yields CDR1 SGHTA and CDR2 FQGNSA. The length of the CDR3 is 15 residues. The CDR3, as DNA: TGTGCCAGCAGCTCCGGGACAGGGGGCTACCACGAGCAGTACTTC. Translation gives CASSSGTGGYHEQYF.

This clonotype was observed many times. This sequence joins TRBV30 and TRBJ1-5, with no clear D. Looked up from germline, CDR1 is GTSNPN and CDR2 is SVGIG (reference sequence). Between the trimmed V and J ends, which lost 4 bases and 6 bases, there was a span of 13 bases. The CDR3 spans 13 residues. This CDR3 is CAWNLSPGQPQHF. The CDR3 coding sequence is TGTGCCTGGAACTTGAGTCCGGGTCAGCCCCAGCATTTT.

The rearrangement uses TRBV5-1 and TRBJ2-3; 10 bases map to TRBD2. Trimming removed 0 bases from V and 5 bases from J; junction bases left unmatched: 6. The germline CDR1 and CDR2 sequences are SGHRS and YFSETQ. The CDR3 is 16 residues long. CDR3 sequence: CASSLGPSGSGDTQYF. CDR3 bases: TGCGCCAGCAGCTTGGGGCCTAGCGGGAGCGGAGATACGCAGTATTTT.

This sequence joins TRBV7-8 and TRBJ2-3, with D perhaps matching TRBD1 or TRBD2 (5 bases each). The CDR3 has 16 residues. Germline V gives CDR1 SGHVS, CDR2 FQNEAQ. V shed 6 bases and J shed 0 bases, with 16 bases lying between them. DNA for the CDR3: TGTGCCAGCAGTGGGGGTCCGGTTCCTAGCACAGATACGCAGTATTTT. Protein sequence: CASSGGPVPSTDTQYF.

The chain has TRBV6-1 and TRBJ2-3; 10 positions match TRBD1. CDR3 length: 15 amino acids. CDR1 is MNHNS and CDR2 is SASEGT in the germline V gene. V was pared by 6 bases and J by 4 bases, with 7 bases of the junction left unmatched. For the CDR3, the DNA is TGTGCCAGCAGCGGTGGGGGACAGGGGTCAGATACGCAGTATTTT. Its protein is CASSGGGQGSDTQYF.

The V call is TRBV5-1, the J call TRBJ2-2; no firm D call. V was cut by 0 bases and J by 9 bases, with 6 bases left in between. The CDR3 extends over 12 amino acids. Germline values: CDR1 SGHRS, CDR2 YFSETQ. CDR3: CASSLASRELFF. Written as DNA, the CDR3 is TGCGCCAGCAGCTTGGCCTCGCGGGAGCTGTTTTTT.